This T cell receptor beta chain was sequenced for a study of cytomegalovirus exposure and HLA in healthy donors (dated by TCRdb to the late 2010s). With regard to the full study: An earlier analysis of roughly 570 of the donors reported 276 Gb of sequence data and around 110 million unique TCR beta sequences obtained from some 200 million T cells. An early release covering roughly 600 HLA-typed donors comprised roughly 300 gigabases of sequencing data and 65 million to 100 million unique TCR sequences. The genetic ancestry cluster associated with self-reported Caucasian donors included about 81% of the approximately 400 genotyped donors. The study was designed to test whether signatures of past pathogen exposure could be identified by cataloging public T cell receptors. Using immunosequencing, the study profiled T cell repertoires from 640 or so subjects and related those repertoires to cytomegalovirus serostatus. In addition to the first cohort of hundreds of subjects, a separate validation cohort of approximately 130 different subjects was used. The study combined high-throughput TCR immunosequencing, statistical association of individual TCRs with disease status, and machine learning to predict cytomegalovirus infection status. To study patterns of TCR occurrence, a later analysis re-analyzed previously published TCR beta repertoires from 650 to 750 donors and added high-resolution HLA genotyping. Rather than drawing on any new phenotypic data, the later analysis identified candidate immune exposures from TCR beta sequences and the way those sequences occurred across donors. In an earlier analysis of roughly 580 of the donors, high-throughput TCR beta sequencing was used to judge whether each TCR beta V gene segment behaved as functional or pseudogenic. Donor age, sex, ethnicity and CMV serostatus were collected together with the repertoire data. A later genetic analysis took genome-wide SNP genotypes for about 65% of the 666 donors and used that subset as a discovery cohort. Every repertoire in the discovery cohort had been generated on one and the same sequencing platform. HLA typing covered class I and class II loci at four-digit resolution. Typing coverage differed by locus: A, B, C, DRB1 and DQB1 were typed in roughly 620-640 donors, DQA1 in about 500, DPA1 in 606, and DPB1 in roughly 450. Five DR-DQ haplotypes were treated as single units for association and clustering because of strong linkage in the cohort. Across some 400 genotyped donors of the cohort, an average of about 240,000 unique TCR beta nucleotide sequences per donor were sequenced, and approximately 19% of those sequences were non-productive. The study at large found these results: The cohort was sequenced for TCR beta chains only, and without alpha or paired-chain data the features that could be detected were limited. A later analysis found that TCR association rates varied across HLA loci, with DRB1 alleles showing the most associated TCRs and HLA-C alleles the fewest. Sequencing depth was assumed to be roughly uniform across donors in the presence/absence analyses, though that assumption may not hold. Because HLA typing was missing for some donors at each locus, association tests included only the typed subset. A later analysis found that most CMV-associated TCR beta chains appeared HLA-restricted, with HLA associations seemingly driven largely by CMV exposure. Correlated functional status among segregating V segments might be attributable to linkage disequilibrium, but an unknown experimental factor could not be ruled out. Cytomegalovirus status was reported to be diagnosed by the classifier with high specificity and sensitivity in both the original and validation cohorts. In vitro tests confirmed that a few of the cytomegalovirus-associated TCR beta chains recognize cytomegalovirus antigens. The study listed over 150 TCR beta chains as associated with cytomegalovirus. In a later genetic analysis, a missense DCLRE1C variant was associated with V-gene and J-gene trimming of TCR beta chains, and the association was replicated in an independent cohort. When HLA alleles, especially DR and DQ, strongly co-occurred, TCR associations were difficult to assign to individual alleles. The 87-base-pair reads could not distinguish some IMGT-functional V segments, including TRBV6-2 and TRBV6-3, so those segments were excluded. Broadly in line with IMGT annotations, most TCR beta V segments showed up in productive rearrangements about 87% or about 30% of the time in an earlier analysis of a few hundred of the donors. Immune exposure information for the cohort was limited to CMV serostatus. At a false discovery rate of 0.05, a later analysis linked around 17,000 TCR beta sequences to specific HLA alleles. Because counts were too low, about 18 rarely observed V segments, including chromosome 9 orphons, were excluded from the earlier analysis of under 650 of the donors. Across donors, most TCR sequences were observed very rarely, whereas some public TCRs were present in many individuals. A later genetic analysis reported fewer N-insertions in productive TCRs among donors in an Asian-associated ancestry cluster than the roughly 700-donor mean. A further reported finding was that TCR beta sequences accurately predicted the HLA-A and HLA-B alleles for most subjects in the first cohort. Compared with equally common non-associated chains, HLA-associated TCR beta chains in a later analysis were more clonally expanded and had lower generation probabilities. A cluster of highly shared sequence variants was judged likely to represent a technical artifact of the sequencing pipeline. The authors suggested that the approach could potentially be generalized to other disease states and immunological phenotypes. Several of the top co-occurrence clusters appeared to be linked to parvovirus B19, influenza, CMV and Epstein-Barr virus, according to a later analysis.

The cohort comprised around 700 healthy bone marrow donors. At the time of sampling, all cohort members were nominally healthy, though unrecorded immune exposures were likely present. The donor tested CMV seronegative and was one of the 352 seronegative cohort members. A peripheral blood sample was collected from each donor, and TCR beta sequencing was performed on peripheral blood mononuclear cells. Genomic DNA extraction from the blood cell samples was performed with the Qiagen DNeasy Blood Extraction Kit. The library was prepared using the immunoSEQ multiplex PCR assay. A mixture of 60 forward primers for TCR Vbeta segments and 13 reverse primers for TCR Jbeta segments was used in the multiplex PCR. A multiplex PCR assay on genomic DNA amplified the CDR3 region of rearranged TCR beta genes. The amplified TCR beta libraries were sequenced on the Illumina HiSeq System as 87-base-pair reads. As for how the authors treated the data: A later analysis tallied 80 million to 95 million unique TCR beta chains across the 666 repertoires, and about 10 million of those chains were shared by two or more donors. A nearest-neighbor algorithm error-corrected the raw reads and collapsed the reads into unique sequences, merging closely related sequences to remove PCR and sequencing errors. CDR3 sequences were aligned to IMGT reference sequences to assign V, D and J gene segments. Each retained sequence needed at least a six-nucleotide match to both a V gene segment and a J gene segment. Rearrangements were called productive when the CDR3 lacked stop codons and stayed in frame with V and J; all others were non-productive. CDR3 was defined by IMGT convention, running from the second conserved V-encoded cysteine to the conserved J-encoded phenylalanine. Sequences without an unambiguous match to a single V gene segment were excluded from the earlier analysis of a few hundred of the donors. An earlier analysis of fewer than 750 of the donors called V segments functional above 56.7% productive rearrangements and segregating when the between-donor standard deviation exceeded 5%. A statistical classification framework was built to diagnose cytomegalovirus status from the catalog of TCR beta chain sequences. In a later analysis, TCR nucleotide sequences were compared against IMGT/GENE-DB human TR gene sequences so that V and J genes could be assigned. In a later analysis, CDR3 sequences and most-parsimonious VDJ recombination scenarios were assigned using the TCRdist pipeline. A later analysis defined each TCR beta chain by its CDR3 amino acid sequence plus V-gene family, and excluded reads lacking a unique V-gene family. A later analysis removed 500 to 600 highly shared, low-generation-probability nucleotide sequences to deal with suspected cross-contamination and a sequencing artifact. In a later analysis, a clonal expansion index was calculated for each public chain from normalized within-repertoire ranks of inferred template counts. Generation probabilities in a later analysis came from a VDJ recombination model fitted to out-of-frame rearrangements, and those results were checked against IGoR. In a later analysis, TCR-TCR, TCR-HLA and TCR-CMV co-occurrence was scored with hypergeometric tests, and a repertoire-size bias correction was applied to TCR pairs. A later analysis estimated false discovery rates by permuting HLA or CMV assignments 20 times. A later analysis grouped co-occurring TCRs with DBSCAN, adding TCRdist sequence similarity when clustering within HLA-allele-positive subsets. For co-occurrence clustering, repertoires with fewer than 30,000 or more than 120,000 public chains were excluded, along with five or six repertoires with anomalous nucleotide sharing. What TCRdb holds here is the immuneACCESS table cut down to in-frame rearrangements. Part of the clones is not present; checked against another copy, under half of the missing clones reflect an unresolved V gene, and the others are unexplained. V, J and clone size reflect that table, while D and trimming were determined from the DNA. In this sample's table one finds 130,000 or so clones. The ten top clones hold under 2.5% of the sample.

About this clone itself: Its antigen has not been determined.

The V end gives up 3 bases and the J end 2 bases, leaving 5 bases in the junction not matched to a gene. The CDR3 starts with the cysteine, ends with the phenylalanine, and has 15 residues. Of the read, only the CDR3 DNA is kept; its 45 bases are in frame from base 1. The germline V gene supplies CDR1 SGDLS and CDR2 YYNGEE. The clonotype originates from a woman aged 18-30 years in good health and CMV-seronegative. Recombination linked TRBV9 to TRBJ2-5; 9 central nucleotides agree with TRBD2. Input material: PBMCs. In nucleotide form, the sequence is TGTGCCAGCAGCGCCCGGACTAGCGAGCAAGAGACCCAGTACTTC. This gives the protein CASSARTSEQETQYF.